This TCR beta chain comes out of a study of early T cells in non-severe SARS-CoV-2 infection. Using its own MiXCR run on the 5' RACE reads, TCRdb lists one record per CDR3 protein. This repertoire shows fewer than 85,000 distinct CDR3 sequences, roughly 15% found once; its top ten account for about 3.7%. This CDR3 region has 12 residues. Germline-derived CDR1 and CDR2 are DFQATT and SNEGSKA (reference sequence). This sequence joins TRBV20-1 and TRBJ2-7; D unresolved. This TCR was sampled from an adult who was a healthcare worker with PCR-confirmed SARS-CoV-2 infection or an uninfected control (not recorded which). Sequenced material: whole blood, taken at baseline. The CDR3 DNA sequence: TGCAGCCGGCTGGGCCTAAGGTACGAGCAGTACTTC. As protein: CSRLGLRYEQYF.